This TCR beta chain originates from a study of blood T cell repertoires in COVID-19. Study-wide background: COVID-19 samples from acute and convalescent phases originated in the United States, Italy and Spain.

In the original processing: Amplification of reference gene primers provided the estimated nucleated cell counts. This table comes from immunoSEQ multiplex PCR, and its TCRdb copy is limited to in-frame clones, with some not included. The V and J calls and the clone size are those of that table, but D and trimming were determined from the DNA. Of about 250,000 clones detected, roughly 85% appear once; the ten largest clones hold over 7.5%. Cohorts were determined from participant-reported clinical history. The TCR was taken from a woman aged 45 to 65 with acute COVID-19. The sequencing input was PBMCs or T cells enriched from blood (not recorded which).

CDR3 DNA: TGCGCCAGCAGCCTAGTTACAGGGAACTATGGCTACACCTTC. Translated, it gives CASSLVTGNYGYTF. The gene calls are TRBV5-1 and TRBJ1-2; the D gene is possibly TRBD1 (6 bases). V was clipped by 4 bases and J by 2 bases, with 12 bases between them. Per germline, CDR1 SGHRS and CDR2 YFSETQ. The CDR3 sequence is 14 residues long.